Listed below are T cell receptor beta chains from one sample, sequenced in a study of blood T cell repertoires in COVID-19. The method was immunoSEQ multiplex PCR; TCRdb's version includes in-frame clones alone and lacks a portion of them. The profile shows 400,000 to 500,000 clones, roughly 88% of them singletons. Sequenced: PBMCs or T cells enriched from blood (not recorded which). These receptor sequences come from a woman aged 40 to 50 who had recovered from COVID-19. Each CDR3 is given with its conserved first and last residue. Each record gives: clone size, V gene, D gene, J gene, CDR3 protein, CDR3 DNA. The D gene is left open where the match is weak. Part of the rows lack a size; the others show once, few, many or a class for expanded clones.

-	TRBV29-1	-	TRBJ2-7	CSTGDSYEQYF	TGCAGCACCGGGGATTCCTACGAGCAGTACTTC
once	TRBV6-5	TRBD2	TRBJ2-7	CASRGAGVHPYEQYF	TGTGCCAGCAGGGGAGCGGGAGTTCACCCCTACGAGCAGTACTTC
-	TRBV19	-	TRBJ1-4	CASSRRGRGYEKLFF	TGTGCCAGTAGTAGACGGGGGAGAGGCTATGAAAAACTGTTTTTT
-	TRBV7-9	-	TRBJ1-1	CASSFGQMNTEAFF	TGTGCCAGCAGCTTTGGTCAGATGAACACTGAAGCTTTCTTT
once	TRBV19	-	TRBJ1-5	CAKAGYQSQHF	TGTGCCAAGGCCGGGTATCAGTCCCAGCATTTT
-	TRBV6-2/TRBV6-3	TRBD1	TRBJ2-1	CASSYSGTGLPEINEQFF	TGTGCCAGCAGTTACTCCGGGACAGGGCTTCCGGAGATTAATGAGCAGTTCTTC
-	TRBV29-1	-	TRBJ2-7	CSVGQGSYEQYF	TGCAGCGTTGGCCAGGGGTCCTACGAGCAGTACTTC
once	TRBV3-1/TRBV3-2	TRBD1	TRBJ2-2	CASSQEATGVTGELFF	TGTGCCAGCAGCCAAGAAGCAACAGGGGTAACCGGGGAGCTGTTTTTT
-	TRBV11-2	-	TRBJ2-2	CASSLTNTGELFF	TGTGCCAGCAGCCTTACGAACACCGGGGAGCTGTTTTTT
-	TRBV10-1	TRBD2	TRBJ2-1	CASSDSGKISGEQFF	TGCGCCAGCAGTGATAGCGGGAAGATTTCTGGTGAGCAGTTCTTC
-	TRBV5-4	TRBD1	TRBJ2-7	CASSFHRDRVYEQYF	TGTGCCAGCAGCTTCCACCGGGACAGAGTCTACGAGCAGTACTTC
-	TRBV24-1	TRBD1	TRBJ2-5	CATSDLGRTGGQETQYF	TGTGCCACCAGTGATTTGGGGCGGACAGGGGGCCAAGAGACCCAGTACTTC
-	TRBV5-1	-	TRBJ2-1	CASSTSDLRGNEQFF	TGCGCCAGCAGCACCTCAGACCTTCGGGGGAATGAGCAGTTCTTC
-	TRBV4-1	-	TRBJ1-3	CASSQDKGLSGNTIYF	TGCGCCAGCAGCCAAGATAAGGGGCTGTCCGGAAACACCATATATTTT
-	TRBV2	-	TRBJ1-6	CASRRARLASNSPLHF	TGTGCCAGCAGGCGAGCTCGCCTCGCTTCAAATTCACCCCTCCACTTT
-	TRBV5-6	-	TRBJ2-3	CASSRGDTQYF	TGTGCCAGCAGCCGAGGAGATACGCAGTATTTT
-	TRBV5-4	-	TRBJ1-3	CASSPGGTGTGNTIYF	TGTGCCAGCAGCCCGGGAGGTACAGGGACGGGAAACACCATATATTTT
-	TRBV5-4	TRBD1	TRBJ2-2	CASSLGQDRTGELFF	TGTGCCAGCAGCCTAGGACAGGATCGCACCGGGGAGCTGTTTTTT
-	TRBV6-2/TRBV6-3	TRBD2	TRBJ2-3	CASSYPGLAGTPSLTDTQYF	TGTGCCAGCAGTTACCCCGGGTTAGCGGGAACCCCCTCACTCACAGATACGCAGTATTTT
-	TRBV5-8	-	TRBJ1-3	CASSLDAVSGNTIYF	TGTGCCAGCAGCTTGGATGCAGTTTCTGGAAACACCATATATTTT
-	TRBV2	-	TRBJ2-7	CASSVTMLYF	TGTGCCAGCAGTGTGACTATGCTGTACTTC
-	TRBV10-3	-	TRBJ2-1	CAISVSTSGEQFF	TGTGCCATCAGCGTCTCAACTTCCGGTGAGCAGTTCTTC
-	TRBV2	-	TRBJ2-2	CASPNQGGELFF	TGTGCCAGCCCGAACCAGGGGGGGGAGCTGTTTTTT
-	TRBV7-9	TRBD1	TRBJ2-7	CASSPPNTGASYEQYF	TGTGCCAGCAGCCCGCCAAATACAGGGGCCTCCTACGAGCAGTACTTC
-	TRBV13	-	TRBJ1-2	CASSFTRDYGYTF	TGTGCCAGCAGCTTCACCAGGGACTATGGCTACACCTTC
-	TRBV5-4	TRBD1	TRBJ2-7	CASSAGTEYEQYF	TGTGCCAGCAGCGCAGGGACAGAATACGAGCAGTACTTC
-	TRBV4-1	TRBD1	TRBJ1-2	CASSQDRYGYTF	TGCGCCAGCAGCCAGGACAGGTATGGCTACACCTTC
-	TRBV12-5	-	TRBJ2-1	CASGLLYNEQFF	TGTGCTAGTGGCCTTTTGTACAATGAGCAGTTCTTC
-	TRBV10-1	TRBD1	TRBJ2-7	CASSEPGTGVYEQYF	TGCGCCAGCAGTGAGCCGGGGACAGGGGTCTACGAGCAGTACTTC
-	TRBV5-4	TRBD2	TRBJ2-1	CASSTGTTSYNEQFF	TGTGCCAGCAGTACCGGGACTACTTCCTACAATGAGCAGTTCTTC